A selection of T cell receptor beta chains follows, all from one sample in a study of metastatic and nonmetastatic thyroid tumors. Using MiXCR, TCRdb reanalyzed the PCR reads. The sample comprises approximately 79,000 clones, 8% to 9.5% of which are singletons, and approximately 10% rests with the top ten. Sequenced input: blood. The receptor source for this set is a female donor with papillary thyroid cancer or a benign thyroid nodule (not recorded which). Some clones in this sample may be carry-over from other donors' samples. CDR3s include the opening cysteine and the closing phenylalanine or tryptophan. The D gene is left open where the match is weak. The size entry is marked missing in some rows and otherwise reads once, few, many or a size class.

v_gene,abundance,d_gene,j_gene,CDR3nt,CDR3aa
TRBV3-1,medium-sized,-,TRBJ1-2,TGTGCCAGCAGCGGGGGGAGAGGCTACACCTTC,CASSGGRGYTF
TRBV11-2,many,-,TRBJ1-2,TGTGCCAGCAGCTTAGGCGGGTCAGCAGGCTATGGCTACACCTTC,CASSLGGSAGYGYTF
TRBV7-8,few,-,TRBJ1-1,TGTGCCAGCAGCTTTAAACGAAGTGAGATAGAAGCTTTCTTT,CASSFKRSEIEAFF
TRBV7-2,few,TRBD2,TRBJ2-3,TGTGCCAGCAGCTTACTCCTAGCGGGGAGAGATACGCAGTATTTT,CASSLLLAGRDTQYF
TRBV7-9,-,-,TRBJ1-1,TGTGCCAGCATGGGGCCTTCCCGGGGGGCTTTCTTT,CASMGPSRGAFF
TRBV20-1,-,-,TRBJ1-2,TGCAGTGCTAGAGATCTATGGTCCACCTCCTATGGCTACACCTTC,CSARDLWSTSYGYTF
TRBV11-2,-,TRBD2,TRBJ2-7,TGTGCCAGCAGCTCCTGGACTAGCGGGAGTGATGAGCAGTACTTC,CASSSWTSGSDEQYF
TRBV12-3/TRBV12-4,many,-,TRBJ1-1,TGTGCCAGCAAGGGATGGGTTGAAGCTTTCTTT,CASKGWVEAFF
TRBV19,many,TRBD2,TRBJ2-5,TGTGCCAGTTCAGCGGGGGCCAGGGAGACCCAGTACTTC,CASSAGARETQYF
TRBV20-1,many,-,TRBJ1-6,TGCAGTGCTCAAGCGGGGAATTCACCCCTCCACTTT,CSAQAGNSPLHF
TRBV6-1,-,TRBD2,TRBJ2-3,TGTGCCAGCAGTTTAGCGGGGGCTGGGGATACGCAGTATTTT,CASSLAGAGDTQYF
TRBV9,many,-,TRBJ2-3,TGTGCCAGCAGCAGTTGGAGCACAGATACGCAGTATTTT,CASSSWSTDTQYF
TRBV2,many,-,TRBJ2-1,TGTGCCAGCAGGGTAAACAATGAGCAGTTCTTC,CASRVNNEQFF
TRBV5-6,many,-,TRBJ1-1,TGTGCCAGCAGCTCCGACACTGAAGCTTTCTTT,CASSSDTEAFF
TRBV5-6,many,-,TRBJ2-3,TGTGCCAGCAGCTTGGTGAGGCAGGGAGTAGATACGCAGTATTTT,CASSLVRQGVDTQYF
TRBV6-5,many,-,TRBJ1-1,TGTGCCAGCAGTTACTCAACCAGAGGGGACACTGAAGCTTTCTTT,CASSYSTRGDTEAFF
TRBV15,-,TRBD1,TRBJ2-7,TGTGCCACCAGCAGCCCAAGACAGGGGGGCTCCTACGAGCAGTACTTC,CATSSPRQGGSYEQYF
TRBV28,many,-,TRBJ2-4,TGTGCCAGCAGCTCCCGTGGGTCTGCCAAAAACATTCAGTACTTC,CASSSRGSAKNIQYF
TRBV4-1,many,-,TRBJ2-2,TGCGCCAGCACGGATCTATCCACCGGGGAGCTGTTTTTT,CASTDLSTGELFF
TRBV6-2/TRBV6-3,few,TRBD1,TRBJ1-2,TGTGCCAGCAGTCATCCGGGACAGGGTGACTATGGCTACACCTTC,CASSHPGQGDYGYTF
TRBV18,many,-,TRBJ1-1,TGTGCCAGCTCACCCACGGACAGAAACACTGAAGCTTTCTTT,CASSPTDRNTEAFF
TRBV9,-,TRBD1,TRBJ1-6,TGTGCCAGCAGCGAAGGGACAGGGAGCTCCTATAGTTCACCCCTCCACTTT,CASSEGTGSSYSSPLHF
TRBV19,many,-,TRBJ1-1,TGTGCCAGTAGTGCCGGGGTTTTAATGTCTGAAGCTTTCTTT,CASSAGVLMSEAFF
TRBV5-5,many,-,TRBJ2-7,TGTGCCAGCAGCTTGGGACAGCCCTCCAACGAGCAGTACTTC,CASSLGQPSNEQYF